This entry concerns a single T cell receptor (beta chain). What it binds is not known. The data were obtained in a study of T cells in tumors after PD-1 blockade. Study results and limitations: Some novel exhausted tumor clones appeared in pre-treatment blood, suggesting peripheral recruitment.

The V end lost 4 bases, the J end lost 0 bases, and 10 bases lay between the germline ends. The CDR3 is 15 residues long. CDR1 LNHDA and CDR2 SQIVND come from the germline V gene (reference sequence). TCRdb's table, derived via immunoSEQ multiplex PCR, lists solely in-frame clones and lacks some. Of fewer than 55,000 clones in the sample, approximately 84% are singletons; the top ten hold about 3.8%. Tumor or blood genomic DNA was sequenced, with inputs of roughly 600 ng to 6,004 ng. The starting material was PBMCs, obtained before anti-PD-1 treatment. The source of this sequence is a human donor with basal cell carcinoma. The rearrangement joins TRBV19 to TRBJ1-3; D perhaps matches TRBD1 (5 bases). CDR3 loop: CASSKTDRSGNTIYF. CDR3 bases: TGTGCCAGTAGTAAGACAGACCGCTCTGGAAACACCATATATTTT. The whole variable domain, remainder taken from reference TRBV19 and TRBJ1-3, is DGGITQSPKYLFRKEGQNVTLSCEQNLNHDAMYWYRQDPGQGLRLIYYSQIVNDFQKGDIAEGYSVSREKKESFPLTVTSAQKNPTAFYLCASSKTDRSGNTIYFGEGSWLTVV.